This TCR beta chain was profiled in a study of T cell responses to AZD1222 COVID-19 vaccine. Findings of the study overall: In a largely white British group with more females than males, clonal diversity was possibly underestimated. Recipients of AZD1222 seropositive at baseline numbered only five or six. Repertoire sampling was restricted to post-peak T cell response timepoints.

CDR1 LNHNV and CDR2 YYDKDF come from the germline V gene (reference sequence). The CDR3 runs to 15 residues. Germline trimming cut 0 bases from V and 6 bases from J; bases unmatched to any gene: 3. The method was immunoSEQ multiplex PCR; TCRdb's version includes in-frame clones alone and lacks a portion of them. The data contain tens of thousands of clones, around 83% of them singletons. Points on this clone: Its antigen remains unidentified.

The J gene is TRBJ1-5, the V gene TRBV15; 9 bases agree with TRBD1. The starting material was peripheral blood, obtained on day 0 of AZD1222 vaccination. This clonotype originated in an adult in good health. CDR3 sequence reads: CATSRDRTGVQPQHF. DNA of the CDR3: TGTGCCACCAGCAGAGATAGGACAGGGGTTCAGCCCCAGCATTTT.